The next 16 T cell receptor beta chains were all read from a single sample in a study of T cell changes during pregnancy in multiple sclerosis. The method was immunoSEQ multiplex PCR; TCRdb's version includes in-frame clones alone and lacks a portion of them. The table lists about 92,000 clones, 94% of them singletons, with 2.2% in the top ten. The sample here was peripheral blood, taken in the third trimester of pregnancy. The origin of the receptors is a female donor with multiple sclerosis, enrolled in a pregnancy study.

The CDR3 loop reads CASSLGQGRMGYTF. CDR3 DNA: TGCGCCAGCAGCCTAGGACAGGGGAGGATGGGCTACACCTTC. The V and J genes are TRBV5-1 and TRBJ1-2; 9 bases are a match to TRBD1. The CDR3 sequence is 14 residues long. With V trimmed by 4 bases and J by 8 bases, 9 bases remained unmatched. The V gene's germline CDR1 is SGHRS and CDR2 YFSETQ.

The chain recombines TRBV28 with TRBJ2-1; D possibly corresponds to TRBD2 (6 bases). Trimming shortened V by 3 bases and J by 9 bases, and 12 bases separated the two germline ends. Germline CDR1 MDHEN, CDR2 SYDVKM. The CDR3 runs to 13 residues. CDR3 in DNA: TGTGCCAGCAGTTTGACTAGGAGGGGTGAGCAGTTCTTC. Its protein is CASSLTRRGEQFF.

V is TRBV7-6 and J is TRBJ2-1, with TRBD2 matching 8 bases. The CDR3 runs 15 residues. V trimming: 1 base; J trimming: 9 bases; junction bases outside the gene matches: 8. Germline V CDR1 and CDR2: SGHVS, FNYEAQ. Written as DNA, the CDR3 is TGTGCCAGCAGCTTAGTCACGGGAGGGGGAGTTGAGCAGTTCTTC. As protein: CASSLVTGGGVEQFF.

This chain uses TRBV9 with TRBJ2-1, with 12 bases identical to TRBD2. CDR3 length: 14 residues. Losses at the gene ends were 4 bases for V and 8 bases for J; bases not matched to a gene: 4. Germline V gene data show CDR1 as SGDLS and CDR2 as YYNGEE. The CDR3 here is CASSPRLAGDEQFF. The CDR3 DNA sequence: TGTGCCAGCAGCCCGAGACTAGCGGGAGATGAGCAGTTCTTC.

CDR3 nucleotide sequence: TGTGCCAGTAATGACAGGGGGGACTATGGCTACACCTTC. It encodes CASNDRGDYGYTF. This chain uses TRBV19 with TRBJ1-2; 9 bases agree with TRBD1. V lost 7 bases to trimming and J lost 3 bases; unmatched junction nucleotides: 3. The CDR3 totals 13 residues. Germline V gives CDR1 LNHDA, CDR2 SQIVND (reference sequence).

This sequence joins TRBV5-4 and TRBJ1-2; a possible D gene is TRBD1 (6 bases). Trimming cost V 2 bases and J 8 bases, with 13 bases left between them. Germline CDR1 is SGHNT and CDR2 is YYREEE (reference sequence). This CDR3 has 13 amino acids. The CDR3: CASSLDSGGGYTF. The DNA for the CDR3 is TGTGCCAGCAGCTTAGATTCGGGGGGCGGCTACACCTTC.

The CDR3 DNA follows: TGCGCCAGCAGCTTGGTTTCAGGCCCCGAGCTCAGCACAGATACGCAGTATTTT. Amino acid sequence: CASSLVSGPELSTDTQYF. The chain carries TRBV5-1 and TRBJ2-3; no firm D call. The V gene's germline CDR1 is SGHRS and CDR2 YFSETQ. The CDR3 loop spans 18 amino acids. Trimming stripped 0 bases from V and 0 bases from J, with 17 bases between.

V and J are TRBV7-9 and TRBJ2-7; 7 bases fit TRBD2. The CDR3 extends over 14 amino acids. CDR1 is SEHNR, CDR2 FQNEAQ, per germline (reference sequence). With 4 bases clipped from V and 2 bases from J, the junction kept 5 bases outside the gene matches. The chain's CDR3 is CASSSRLAPYEQYF. The CDR3 DNA reads TGTGCCAGCAGCTCCCGACTAGCACCCTACGAGCAGTACTTC.

The J gene is TRBJ2-7, the V gene TRBV7-9; D gene ambiguous. Germline V lookup: CDR1 SEHNR, CDR2 FQNEAQ (reference sequence). The CDR3 is 13 amino acids. V lost 1 base to trimming and J lost 3 bases, with 7 bases between them. CDR3 DNA sequence: TGTGCCAGCAGCTTAGACAGATTCTACGAGCAGTACTTC. This sequence encodes CASSLDRFYEQYF.

The rearrangement links TRBV28 to TRBJ2-7, with 9 nucleotides matching TRBD1. Looked up from germline, CDR1 is MDHEN and CDR2 is SYDVKM. Losses at the gene ends were 6 bases for V and 4 bases for J; bases not matched to a gene: 4. The CDR3 runs 13 residues. The CDR3 reads CASRKTGGYEQYF. CDR3 nucleotides: TGTGCCAGCAGAAAGACAGGGGGTTACGAGCAGTACTTC.

The V gene is TRBV29-1, the J gene TRBJ1-1; 9 bases fit TRBD1. CDR1 is SQVTM and CDR2 is ANQGSEA in the germline V gene. The ends lost 7 bases at V and 1 base at J; junction bases unmatched: 7. The CDR3 consists of 14 residues. For the CDR3, the DNA is TGCAGCGCTAAGGGGGGACAGGGGAACACTGAAGCTTTCTTT. Protein: CSAKGGQGNTEAFF.

This sequence joins TRBV7-9 and TRBJ2-1; 8 bases agree with TRBD2. J was trimmed by 5 bases and V by 4 bases; bases with no gene match: 7. The germline CDR1 and CDR2 sequences are SEHNR and FQNEAQ (reference sequence). This CDR3 has 15 amino acids. The CDR3 here is CASSSSGSSHNEQFF. The CDR3 bases are TGTGCCAGCAGCTCCAGCGGGAGTAGCCACAATGAGCAGTTCTTC.

The chain couples TRBV27 to TRBJ2-3, with 12 bases that match TRBD2. The CDR3 loop spans 18 amino acids. Germline V gene lookup returns CDR1 MNHEY and CDR2 SMNVEV (reference sequence). Unmatched junction bases numbered 7, after V lost 3 bases and J lost 0 bases. In DNA, the CDR3 is TGTGCCAGCAGTTTCCTCGGGACTAGCGGGTCCAGCACAGATACGCAGTATTTT. Protein sequence: CASSFLGTSGSSTDTQYF.

There are a few counts of this clone. The chain employs TRBV5-6 and TRBJ2-2; D gene uncertain. Germline V gene sequence: CDR1 SGHDT, CDR2 YYEEEE. Deletions cut 3 bases from V and 1 base from J, with 10 bases between. The CDR3 has 15 amino acids. CDR3 loop: CASSSVTRNTGELFF. The CDR3 DNA reads TGTGCCAGCAGCTCAGTTACACGGAACACCGGGGAGCTGTTTTTT.

J is TRBJ2-1 and V is TRBV4-1; weak D call: TRBD2 (5 bases). This CDR3 has 20 residues. Trimming took 1 base from V and 15 from J, leaving 37 bases between them. CDR1 is MGHRA, CDR2 YSYEKL, per germline. The CDR3 DNA reads TGCGCCAGCAGCCAAGTGCCCGGGATCCCGAACCGAGAAAAGCGCAAGGAGAGGTTCTTC. The encoded protein is CASSQVPGIPNREKRKERFF.

The chain uses TRBV7-9 and TRBJ2-1, with TRBD2 identical over 11 bases. Germline V gene data show CDR1 as SEHNR and CDR2 as FQNEAQ (reference sequence). The CDR3 sequence is 15 residues long. With 4 bases clipped from V and 8 bases from J, the junction kept 7 bases outside the gene matches. The CDR3 loop reads CASSSMTSGMDEQFF. In nucleotides, the CDR3 is TGTGCCAGCAGCTCCATGACTAGCGGGATGGATGAGCAGTTCTTC.